This T cell receptor beta chain was recovered during a study of vaccination effects on CD4 cells after COVID-19. CDR1 KGHSH and CDR2 LQKENI come from the germline V gene. The germline V and J ends were trimmed by 4 bases and 8 bases, with 11 bases remaining between them. The CDR3 contains 13 residues. Using immunoSEQ multiplex PCR, the repertoire was profiled, and TCRdb retains in-frame clones only, with some absent. The data contain about 22,000 clones, around 75% of them singletons. Study-wide points: Common cold coronaviruses were cross-recognized by only 1 of 255 vaccine-induced clones in healthy vaccinees. Clones induced by infection and by vaccine showed marked clonal contraction late after vaccination.

Comment on this clone: Its target is unknown.

Before sequencing, viral peptide pools were used by the ViraFEST assay to expand antigen-specific CD4+ T cells. Cells that had been cultured for roughly eleven days were the source of isolated CD4+ T cells. Negative nucleocapsid antibody tests before and after vaccination confirmed no previous SARS-CoV-2 infection. Cultures used more than 1.5 million PBMC per well, about 10 IU/ml IL-2 and around 9.8 ug/ml peptides. Half-medium exchanges with IL-2 medium took place on days 3 and 7. This chain links TRBV18 with TRBJ1-4, with D maybe TRBD1 (5 bases). The input for sequencing was CD4+ T cells from PBMCs cultured with HCoV-NL63 spike peptides, taken before COVID-19 vaccination. The TCR was taken from a human donor who received a COVID-19 vaccine. In DNA, the CDR3 is TGTGCCAGCTCACGGGAGGCAGGGGAAAAACTGTTTTTT. It translates to CASSREAGEKLFF.